This TCR beta chain emerged from a study of cytomegalovirus exposure and HLA in healthy donors. The V gene end was trimmed by 4 bases and the J gene end by 7 bases; junction bases not matched to a gene: 6. The CDR3 spans 13 residues. The V gene's germline CDR1 is LNHDA and CDR2 SQIVND (reference sequence). Primers for the PCR totalled 60 Vbeta and 13 Jbeta. Libraries were prepared by immunoSEQ multiplex PCR; TCRdb keeps only in-frame clonotypes and omits some of them. The sample records over 100,000 clones, 73% being singletons. The chain is built from TRBV19 and TRBJ2-7, with 8 positions matching TRBD1. The source material was PBMCs. The receptor was isolated from a man in his forties or fifties in good health and CMV-seronegative. CDR3 protein: CASSTAGGREQYF. The CDR3 nucleotides are TGTGCCAGTAGTACAGCAGGGGGCCGGGAGCAGTACTTC.